The table lists the clone carrying this TCR beta chain with a few counts. Its antigen is unknown. One entry per CDR3 protein results from TCRdb running MiXCR on the reads. The profile covers 800,000 to 950,000 distinct CDR3 sequences, with approximately 30% appearing a single time and around an eighth taken by the ten largest. The CDR3 has 16 amino acids. CDR1 and CDR2 (germline): SGHAT, FQNNGV. V dropped 0 bases and J dropped 4 bases, with 15 bases sitting between them. These data originate in a study of T cell repertoires in cytomegalovirus infection. About the research overall: Recently identified HLA-C-restricted CMV epitopes and well-studied HLA-B-restricted CMV epitopes were used by the study. Signatures in public TCR beta sequences pointed to both CMV infection and matching HLA type.

Study outcomes and limitations: Cumulative public TCR beta family frequency identified CMV carriers with the relevant HLA. It was HLA-C-restricted CMV-specific TCR beta clonotypes that dominated the response ex vivo.

V usage is TRBV11-2 and J usage is TRBJ2-5; D ambiguous. The sequence came from a human donor in good health (CMV status not recorded). Some clones in this sample may be carry-over from other donors' samples. Material: cultured CD8+ T cells from PBMCs, obtained from culture after CMV antigen stimulation. The CDR3 DNA reads as TGTGCCAGCAGCTTAGAGCCCGGGCCGAGCAGAGAGACCCAGTACTTC. It codes for CASSLEPGPSRETQYF.